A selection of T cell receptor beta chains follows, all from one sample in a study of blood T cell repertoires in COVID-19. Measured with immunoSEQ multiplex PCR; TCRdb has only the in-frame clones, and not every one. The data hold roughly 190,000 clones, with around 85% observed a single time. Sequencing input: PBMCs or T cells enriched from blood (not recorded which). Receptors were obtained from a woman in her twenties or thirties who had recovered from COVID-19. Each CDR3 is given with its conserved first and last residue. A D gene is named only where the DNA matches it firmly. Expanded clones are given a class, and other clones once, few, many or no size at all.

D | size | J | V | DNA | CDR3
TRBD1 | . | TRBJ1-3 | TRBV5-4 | TGTGCCAGCAGCTATGGGACAGGGGCTGGAAACACCATATATTTT | CASSYGTGAGNTIYF
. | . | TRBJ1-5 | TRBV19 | TGTGCCAGTACCAACAGACAGAATCAGCCCCAGCATTTT | CASTNRQNQPQHF
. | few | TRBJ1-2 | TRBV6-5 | TGTGCCAGCAAACGTAGGGAACAGGACTATGGCTACACCTTC | CASKRREQDYGYTF
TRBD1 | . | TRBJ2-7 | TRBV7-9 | TGTGCCAGCAGCTTAGTTTCAGGGGGTGACAAGCAGTACTTC | CASSLVSGGDKQYF
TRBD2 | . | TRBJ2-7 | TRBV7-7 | TGTGCTAGCAGCTTAAAAAGTAAAAAGGCGGGAGCCCAGTCCTACGAGCAGTACTTC | CASSLKSKKAGAQSYEQYF
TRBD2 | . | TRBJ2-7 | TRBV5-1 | TGCGCCAGCAGCCTAGGGACTAGCGGGGCAACCTACGAGCAGTACTTC | CASSLGTSGATYEQYF
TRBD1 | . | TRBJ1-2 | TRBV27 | TGTGCCAGCAGTTTAAGGGGGCACTATGGCTACACCTTC | CASSLRGHYGYTF
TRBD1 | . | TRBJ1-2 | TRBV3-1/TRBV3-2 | TGTGCCAGCAGCGCCTCTGGACAGGTCTATGGCTACACCTTC | CASSASGQVYGYTF
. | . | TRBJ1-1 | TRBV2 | TGTGCCAGCAGGCCAAAGGACAGTAAATGGGTCACTGAAGCTTTCTTT | CASRPKDSKWVTEAFF
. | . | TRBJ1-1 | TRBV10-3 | TGTGCCATCTCCCTGAGTTCGAACACTGAAGCTTTCTTT | CAISLSSNTEAFF
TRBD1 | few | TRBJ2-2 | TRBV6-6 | TGTGCCAGCAGTCCCCGCGGCGCAGGGGGCGCTTTTGGCACCGGGGAGCTGTTTTTT | CASSPRGAGGAFGTGELFF
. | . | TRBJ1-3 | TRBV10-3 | TGTGCCATCAGTGAGTCGTTGGAGGATTCTGGAAACACCATATATTTT | CAISESLEDSGNTIYF
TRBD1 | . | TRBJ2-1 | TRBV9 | TGTGCCAGCAGCGTTCGACAGGGGGTCCAAGCCAATGAGCAGTTCTTC | CASSVRQGVQANEQFF
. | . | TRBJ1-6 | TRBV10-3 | TGTGCCATCAGTGAGGCCAGGGGAAGCTCCTATAATTCACCCCTCCACTTT | CAISEARGSSYNSPLHF
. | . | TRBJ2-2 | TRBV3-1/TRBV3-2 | TGTGCCAGCAGCCAAGGCGGCACCGGGGAGCTGTTTTTT | CASSQGGTGELFF
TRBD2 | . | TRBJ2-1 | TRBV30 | TGTGCCTGGAGGGGGGGGTGGCAGGCCACCTACTACAATGAGCAGTTCTTC | CAWRGGWQATYYNEQFF